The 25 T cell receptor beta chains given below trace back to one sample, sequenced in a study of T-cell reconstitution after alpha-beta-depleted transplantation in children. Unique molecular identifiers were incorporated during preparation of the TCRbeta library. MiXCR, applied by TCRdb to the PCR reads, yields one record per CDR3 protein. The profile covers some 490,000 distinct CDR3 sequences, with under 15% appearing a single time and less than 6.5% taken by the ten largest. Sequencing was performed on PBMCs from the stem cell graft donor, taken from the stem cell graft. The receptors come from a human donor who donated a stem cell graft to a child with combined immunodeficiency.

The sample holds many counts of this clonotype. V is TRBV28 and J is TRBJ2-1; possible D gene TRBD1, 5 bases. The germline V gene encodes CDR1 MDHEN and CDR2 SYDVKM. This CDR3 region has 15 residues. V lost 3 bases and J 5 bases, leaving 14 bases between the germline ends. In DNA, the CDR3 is TGTGCCAGCAGTTTGGGGCAGGGAATTAACAATGAGCAGTTCTTC. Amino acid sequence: CASSLGQGINNEQFF.

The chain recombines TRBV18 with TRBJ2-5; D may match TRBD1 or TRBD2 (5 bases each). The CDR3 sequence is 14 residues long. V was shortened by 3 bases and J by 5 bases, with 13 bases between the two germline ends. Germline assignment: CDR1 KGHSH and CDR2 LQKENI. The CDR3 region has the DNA TGTGCCAGCTCACCTTCCCAGGGAGTGGAGACCCAGTACTTC. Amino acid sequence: CASSPSQGVETQYF.

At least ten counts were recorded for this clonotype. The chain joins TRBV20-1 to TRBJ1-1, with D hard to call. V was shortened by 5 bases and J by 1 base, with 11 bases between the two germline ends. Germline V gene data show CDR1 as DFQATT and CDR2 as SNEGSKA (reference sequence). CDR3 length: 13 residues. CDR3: CSASNDGNTEAFF. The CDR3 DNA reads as TGCAGTGCTTCGAACGACGGGAACACTGAAGCTTTCTTT.

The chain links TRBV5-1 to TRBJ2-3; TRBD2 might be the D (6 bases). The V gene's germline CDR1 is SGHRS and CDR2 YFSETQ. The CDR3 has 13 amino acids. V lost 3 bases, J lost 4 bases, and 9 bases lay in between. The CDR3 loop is CASSWGEPDTQYF. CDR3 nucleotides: TGCGCCAGCAGCTGGGGGGAGCCAGATACGCAGTATTTT.

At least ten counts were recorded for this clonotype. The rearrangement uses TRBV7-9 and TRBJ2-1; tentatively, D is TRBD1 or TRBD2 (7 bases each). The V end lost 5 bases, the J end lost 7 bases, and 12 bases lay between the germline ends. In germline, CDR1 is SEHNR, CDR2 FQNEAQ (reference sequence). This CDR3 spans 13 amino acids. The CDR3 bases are TGTGCCAGCAGCCCAGGGGGGGGTAATGAGCAGTTCTTC. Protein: CASSPGGGNEQFF. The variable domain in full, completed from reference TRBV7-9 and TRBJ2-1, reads DTGVSQNPRHKITKRGQNVTFRCDPISEHNRLYWYRQTLGQGPEFLTYFQNEAQLEKSRLLSDRFSAERPKGSFSTLEIQRTEQGDSAMYLCASSPGGGNEQFFGPGTRLTVL.

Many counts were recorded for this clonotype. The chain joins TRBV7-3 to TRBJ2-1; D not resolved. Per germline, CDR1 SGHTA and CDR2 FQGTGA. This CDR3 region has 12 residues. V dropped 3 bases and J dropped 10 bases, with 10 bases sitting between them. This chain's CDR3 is CASSFDSGEQFF. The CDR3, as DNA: TGTGCCAGCAGCTTCGACTCCGGAGAGCAGTTCTTC. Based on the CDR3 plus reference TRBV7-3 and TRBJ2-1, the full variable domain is GAGVSQTPSNKVTEKGKYVELRCDPISGHTALYWYRQSLGQGPEFLIYFQGTGAADDSGLPNDRFFAVRPEGSVSTLKIQRTERGDSAVYLCASSFDSGEQFFGPGTRLTVL.

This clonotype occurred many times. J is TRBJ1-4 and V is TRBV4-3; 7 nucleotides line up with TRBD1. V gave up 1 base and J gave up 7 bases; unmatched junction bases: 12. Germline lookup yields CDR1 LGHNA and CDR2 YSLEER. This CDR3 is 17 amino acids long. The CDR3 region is CASSQVGGGVGSEKLFF. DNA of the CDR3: TGCGCCAGCAGCCAAGTTGGAGGGGGCGTGGGTAGTGAAAAACTGTTTTTT.

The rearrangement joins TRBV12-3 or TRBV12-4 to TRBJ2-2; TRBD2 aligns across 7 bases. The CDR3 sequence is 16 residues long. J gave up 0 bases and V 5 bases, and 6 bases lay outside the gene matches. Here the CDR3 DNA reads TGTGCCAGCAGTCCTTTCGGGGGGACGAACACCGGGGAGCTGTTTTTT. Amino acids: CASSPFGGTNTGELFF.

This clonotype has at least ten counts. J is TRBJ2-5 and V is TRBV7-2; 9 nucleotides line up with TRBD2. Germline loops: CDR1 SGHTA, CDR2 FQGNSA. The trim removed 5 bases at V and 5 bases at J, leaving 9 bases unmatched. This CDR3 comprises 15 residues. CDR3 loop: CASSHGSSGTETQYF. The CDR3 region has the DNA TGTGCCAGCAGCCACGGGTCTAGCGGGACGGAGACCCAGTACTTC. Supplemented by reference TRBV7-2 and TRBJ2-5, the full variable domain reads GAGVSQSPSNKVTEKGKDVELRCDPISGHTALYWYRQSLGQGLEFLIYFQGNSAPDKSGLPSDRFSAERTGGSVSTLTIQRTQQEDSAVYLCASSHGSSGTETQYFGPGTRLLVL.

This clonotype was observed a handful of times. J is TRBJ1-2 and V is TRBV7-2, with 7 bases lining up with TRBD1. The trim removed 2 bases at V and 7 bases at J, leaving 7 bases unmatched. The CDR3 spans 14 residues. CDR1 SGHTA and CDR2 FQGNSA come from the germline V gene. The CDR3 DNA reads TGTGCCAGCAGCTTAAGGCCTCAGGGGGGTGGCTACACCTTC. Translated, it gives CASSLRPQGGGYTF.

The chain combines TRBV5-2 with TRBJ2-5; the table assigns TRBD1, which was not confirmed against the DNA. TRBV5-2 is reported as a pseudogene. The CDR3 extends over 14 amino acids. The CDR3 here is CARAPAGDVQTQYF. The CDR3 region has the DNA TGTGCCAGGGCCCCCGCGGGGGACGTGCAGACCCAGTACTTC.

As DNA, the CDR3 is TGTGCCAGCAGTTTACTGGGACAGACAGTAGGAGATACGCAGTATTTT. Protein: CASSLLGQTVGDTQYF. J is TRBJ2-3 and V is TRBV28; 7 bases are a match to TRBD1. With V trimmed by 2 bases and J by 5 bases, 10 bases remained unmatched. Germline V gene sequence: CDR1 MDHEN, CDR2 SYDVKM. The CDR3 sequence is 16 residues long.

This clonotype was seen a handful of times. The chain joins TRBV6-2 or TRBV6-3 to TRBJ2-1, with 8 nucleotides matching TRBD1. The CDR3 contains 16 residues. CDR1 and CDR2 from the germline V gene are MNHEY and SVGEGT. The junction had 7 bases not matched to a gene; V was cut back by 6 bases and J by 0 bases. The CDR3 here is CASRTDRGSSYNEQFF. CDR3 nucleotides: TGTGCCAGCAGGACCGACAGGGGAAGCTCCTACAATGAGCAGTTCTTC.

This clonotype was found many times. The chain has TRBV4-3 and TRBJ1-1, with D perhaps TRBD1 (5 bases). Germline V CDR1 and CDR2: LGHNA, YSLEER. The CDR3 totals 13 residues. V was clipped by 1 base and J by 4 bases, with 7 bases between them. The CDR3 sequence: CASSQAGSTEAFF. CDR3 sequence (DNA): TGCGCCAGCAGCCAAGCAGGGAGCACTGAAGCTTTCTTT.

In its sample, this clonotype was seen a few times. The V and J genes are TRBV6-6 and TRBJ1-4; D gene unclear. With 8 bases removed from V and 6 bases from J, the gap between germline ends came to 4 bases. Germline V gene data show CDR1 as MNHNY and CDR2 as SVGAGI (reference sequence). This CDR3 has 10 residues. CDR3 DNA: TGTGCCAGCCGATATGAAAAACTGTTTTTT. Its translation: CASRYEKLFF.

The CDR3 nucleotides read TGTGCCAGCAGCCCCTGGACAGGGGGAAGTGGAAACACCATATATTTT. This translates into CASSPWTGGSGNTIYF. V and J are TRBV11-2 and TRBJ1-3; TRBD1 agrees at 10 bases. CDR1 and CDR2 from the germline V gene are SGHAT and FQNNGV. J lost 3 bases, V lost 5 bases, and 7 bases had no gene match. The CDR3 is 16 residues long.

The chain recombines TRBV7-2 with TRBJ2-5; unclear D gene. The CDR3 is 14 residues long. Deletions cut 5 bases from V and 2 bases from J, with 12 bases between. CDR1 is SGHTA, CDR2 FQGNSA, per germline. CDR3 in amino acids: CASSPPHRQETQYF. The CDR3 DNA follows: TGTGCCAGCAGCCCGCCCCATAGGCAAGAGACCCAGTACTTC.

The CDR3 sequence: CSARDPRGHSYEQYF. In nucleotides, the CDR3 is TGCAGTGCTAGAGATCCGCGGGGCCACTCCTACGAGCAGTACTTC. The chain couples TRBV20-1 to TRBJ2-7; possible D gene TRBD2, 6 bases. Germline assignment: CDR1 DFQATT and CDR2 SNEGSKA (reference sequence). This CDR3 spans 15 amino acids. V lost 0 bases to trimming and J lost 0 bases, with 12 bases between them.

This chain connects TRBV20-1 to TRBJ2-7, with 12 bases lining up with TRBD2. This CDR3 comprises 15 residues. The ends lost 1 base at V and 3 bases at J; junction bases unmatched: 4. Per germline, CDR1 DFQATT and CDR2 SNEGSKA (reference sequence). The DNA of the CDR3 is TGCAGTGCTAGAGCTAGCGGGAGGGCCGGCTACGAGCAGTACTTC. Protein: CSARASGRAGYEQYF.

Here the CDR3 DNA reads TGTGCCAGCAGCGTTATAACGGGGAACACTGAAGCTTTCTTT. Translation gives CASSVITGNTEAFF. This chain links TRBV9 with TRBJ1-1; no definite D call. This CDR3 comprises 14 residues. Trimming cost V 2 bases and J 1 base, with 9 bases left between them. CDR1 and CDR2 (germline): SGDLS, YYNGEE.

The DNA for the CDR3 is TGTGCCAGCAGCTTCCCAAGAAGGGTGGATACGCAGTATTTT. Encoded protein: CASSFPRRVDTQYF. The chain recombines TRBV5-6 with TRBJ2-3; no clear D gene. The CDR3 sequence is 14 residues long. Trimming removed 2 bases from V and 6 bases from J, with 13 bases in between. Looked up from germline, CDR1 is SGHDT and CDR2 is YYEEEE.

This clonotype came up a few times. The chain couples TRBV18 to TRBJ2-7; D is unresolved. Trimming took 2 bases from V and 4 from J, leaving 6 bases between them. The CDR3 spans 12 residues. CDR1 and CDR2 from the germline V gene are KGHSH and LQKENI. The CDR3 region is CASSPMGYEQYF. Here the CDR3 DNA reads TGTGCCAGCTCACCAATGGGGTACGAGCAGTACTTC.

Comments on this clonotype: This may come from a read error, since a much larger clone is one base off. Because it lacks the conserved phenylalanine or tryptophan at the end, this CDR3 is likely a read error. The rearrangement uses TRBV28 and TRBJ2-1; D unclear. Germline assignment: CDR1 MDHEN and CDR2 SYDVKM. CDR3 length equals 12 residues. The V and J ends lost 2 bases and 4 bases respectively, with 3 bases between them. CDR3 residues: CASSLLYNEQFY. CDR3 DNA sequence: TGTGCCAGCAGTTTACTGTACAATGAGCAGTTCTAC.

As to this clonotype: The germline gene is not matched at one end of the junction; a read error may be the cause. This chain's CDR3 is CPSSLFWGIEAFF. The DNA for the CDR3 is TGTCCCAGCAGTTTATTCTGGGGGATTGAAGCTTTCTTT. The rearrangement joins TRBV27 to TRBJ1-1; D is possibly TRBD1 (5 bases). The length of the CDR3 is 13 residues. The germline V gene encodes CDR1 MNHEY and CDR2 SMNVEV (reference sequence).

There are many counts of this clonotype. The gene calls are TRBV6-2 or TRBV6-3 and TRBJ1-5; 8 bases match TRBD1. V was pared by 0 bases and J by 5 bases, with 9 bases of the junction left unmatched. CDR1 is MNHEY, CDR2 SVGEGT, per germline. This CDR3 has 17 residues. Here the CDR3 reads CASSYSPDRDSDQPQHF. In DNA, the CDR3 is TGTGCCAGCAGTTACTCCCCGGACAGGGACTCCGATCAGCCCCAGCATTTT.